The T cell receptor beta chain under discussion was sequenced for a study of Graves' ophthalmopathy and Graves' hyperthyroidism. Study-level findings and limits: Sensitivity of roughly 88% and specificity of around 80% were achieved when a 13-signature model separated ophthalmopathy from stable hyperthyroidism. Most thyroid clonotypes expanded beyond 0.001 frequency were also found in blood.

Patients in the hyperthyroidism group, adults aged 18 to 65, were newly diagnosed, under 2 months' duration. The CDR3 length is 14 residues. V lost 2 bases to trimming and J lost 3 bases; unmatched junction nucleotides: 2. Scientists amplified the TCR beta CDR3 regions from RNA transcripts. RT-PCR with HTBI primers came first, then second-round multiplex PCR. A single record per CDR3 protein comes from TCRdb applying MiXCR to the multiplex PCR reads. The sample carries over a million distinct CDR3 sequences, roughly two fifths recorded once. Only a few counts were recorded for this clonotype. The antigen is not known.

The sample comprised peripheral blood or thyroid tissue (not recorded which). The J gene is TRBJ2-7, the V gene TRBV12-3 or TRBV12-4; 9 positions agree with TRBD1. The TCR sequence derives from an adult man with Graves' hyperthyroidism. CDR3 loop: CASSLMGQGYEQYF. DNA for the CDR3: TGTGCCAGCAGTTTAATGGGACAGGGCTACGAGCAGTACTTC.